The 5 T cell receptor beta chains below come from one sample, sequenced in a study of radiation and T cells in renal cell carcinoma. The time point here: blood 4 weeks post-SBRT, at nephrectomy. Treatment described: 15 Gy SBRT to primary tumor, nephrectomy 4 weeks later. Sequencing used immunoSEQ multiplex PCR; TCRdb keeps in-frame clones, though not all of them. The sample shows about 40,000 clones, roughly 85% of them seen only once. The material sequenced was blood, taken from a patient whose treatment included radiotherapy and nephrectomy. The receptor source for this set is a woman in her 70s with renal cell carcinoma.

The chain is built from TRBV13 and TRBJ2-4; a possible D gene is TRBD2 (6 bases). Trimming shortened V by 0 bases and J by 3 bases, and 12 bases separated the two germline ends. The CDR3 spans 16 residues. CDR1 is PRHDT, CDR2 FYEKMQ, per germline (reference sequence). CDR3 protein: CASSLGRAGNKNIQYF. The CDR3 DNA is TGTGCCAGCAGCTTAGGCCGGGCGGGGAACAAAAACATTCAGTACTTC.

The chain recombines TRBV5-8 with TRBJ2-7; 8 bases agree with TRBD1. The CDR3 extends over 12 amino acids. V was pared by 5 bases and J by 6 bases, with 4 bases of the junction left unmatched. Germline V gives CDR1 SGHTS, CDR2 YDEGEE. The CDR3 region has the DNA TGTGCCAGCAGTCATACAGGGGGCGAGCAGTACTTC. This gives the protein CASSHTGGEQYF.

The chain employs TRBV28 and TRBJ2-7, with 9 positions matching TRBD1. Germline V gene lookup returns CDR1 MDHEN and CDR2 SYDVKM. The CDR3 runs 15 residues. J lost 5 bases, V lost 3 bases, and 8 bases had no gene match. The CDR3 nucleotides read TGTGCCAGCAGTTTCGGAGGGACAGGGCGCCACGAGCAGTACTTC. It translates to CASSFGGTGRHEQYF. The full variable domain, completed using reference TRBV28 and TRBJ2-7, is DVKVTQSSRYLVKRTGEKVFLECVQDMDHENMFWYRQDPGLGLRLIYFSYDVKMKEKGDIPEGYSVSREKKERFSLILESASTNQTSMYLCASSFGGTGRHEQYFGPGTRLTVT.

This rearrangement joins TRBV5-6 to TRBJ1-1; no reliable D call. Germline assignment: CDR1 SGHDT and CDR2 YYEEEE. The V end was cut by 2 bases, the J end by 0 bases, with 5 bases between. The CDR3 is made up of 13 amino acids. The CDR3 region has the DNA TGTGCCAGCAGCTTATCGGTGAACACTGAAGCTTTCTTT. Translating gives CASSLSVNTEAFF.

This chain joins TRBV18 and TRBJ2-5; 9 nucleotides agree with TRBD1. The CDR3 extends over 15 amino acids. Germline CDR1 reads KGHSH; CDR2 reads LQKENI. J gave up 3 bases and V 3 bases, and 5 bases lay outside the gene matches. The CDR3 DNA sequence: TGTGCCAGCTCACCGGGACAGGGACCCGAAGAGACCCAGTACTTC. Translation: CASSPGQGPEETQYF.